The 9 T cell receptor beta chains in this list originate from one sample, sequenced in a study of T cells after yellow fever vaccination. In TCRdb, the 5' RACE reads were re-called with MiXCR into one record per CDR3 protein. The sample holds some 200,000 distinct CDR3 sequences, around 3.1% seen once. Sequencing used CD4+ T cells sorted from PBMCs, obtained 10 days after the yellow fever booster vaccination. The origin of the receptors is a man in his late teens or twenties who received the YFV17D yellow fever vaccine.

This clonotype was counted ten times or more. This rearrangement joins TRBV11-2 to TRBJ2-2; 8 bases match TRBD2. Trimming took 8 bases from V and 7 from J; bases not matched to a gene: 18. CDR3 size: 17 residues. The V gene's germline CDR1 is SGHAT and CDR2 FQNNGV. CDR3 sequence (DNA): TGTGCCAGCTTCAGCGCGGGTCGGCAGCGGGGGCTCGGGGAGCTGTTTTTT. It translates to CASFSAGRQRGLGELFF.

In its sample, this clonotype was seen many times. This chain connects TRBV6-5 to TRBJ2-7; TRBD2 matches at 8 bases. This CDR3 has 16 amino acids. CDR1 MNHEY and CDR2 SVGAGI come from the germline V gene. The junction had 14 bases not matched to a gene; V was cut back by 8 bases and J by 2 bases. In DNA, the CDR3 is TGTGCCAGCGGGGTAGGTCGCGGGGGGACAACCTACGAGCAGTACTTC. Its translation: CASGVGRGGTTYEQYF.

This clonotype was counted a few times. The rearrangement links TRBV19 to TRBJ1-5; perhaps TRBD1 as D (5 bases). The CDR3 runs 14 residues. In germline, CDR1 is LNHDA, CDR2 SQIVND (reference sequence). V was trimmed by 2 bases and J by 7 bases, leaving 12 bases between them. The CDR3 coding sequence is TGTGCCAGTAGTATAACAGGCGGCCGGCAGCCCCAGCATTTT. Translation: CASSITGGRQPQHF. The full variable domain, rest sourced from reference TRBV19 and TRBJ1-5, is DGGITQSPKYLFRKEGQNVTLSCEQNLNHDAMYWYRQDPGQGLRLIYYSQIVNDFQKGDIAEGYSVSREKKESFPLTVTSAQKNPTAFYLCASSITGGRQPQHFGDGTRLSIL.

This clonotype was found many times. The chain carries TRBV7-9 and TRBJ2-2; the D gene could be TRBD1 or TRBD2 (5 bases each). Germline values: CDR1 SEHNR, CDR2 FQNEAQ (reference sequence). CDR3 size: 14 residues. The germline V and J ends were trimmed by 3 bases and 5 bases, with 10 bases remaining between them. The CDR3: CASSLGPRTGELFF. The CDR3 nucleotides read TGTGCCAGCAGCTTGGGACCGAGGACCGGGGAGCTGTTTTTT.

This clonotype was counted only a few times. The CDR3 DNA reads TGTGCCAGCAGTTTAGGGACAGGGTATCCGAGGTCGGACGGCAATCAGCCCCAGCATTTT. Protein product: CASSLGTGYPRSDGNQPQHF. The V gene is TRBV12-3 or TRBV12-4, the J gene TRBJ1-5; 8 bases are shared with TRBD1. Unmatched junction bases numbered 16, after V lost 1 base and J lost 2 bases. This CDR3 is 20 amino acids long.

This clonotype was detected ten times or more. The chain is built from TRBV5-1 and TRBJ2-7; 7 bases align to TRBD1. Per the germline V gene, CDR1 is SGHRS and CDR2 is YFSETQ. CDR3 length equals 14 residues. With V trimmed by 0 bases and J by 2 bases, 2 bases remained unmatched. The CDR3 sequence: CASSLGQGAYEQYV. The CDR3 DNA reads TGCGCCAGCAGCTTGGGACAGGGAGCCTACGAGCAGTACGTC.

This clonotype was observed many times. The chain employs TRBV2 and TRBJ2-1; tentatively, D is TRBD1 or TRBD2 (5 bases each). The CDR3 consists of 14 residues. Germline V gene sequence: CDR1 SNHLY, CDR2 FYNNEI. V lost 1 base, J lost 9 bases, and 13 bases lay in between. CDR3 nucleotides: TGTGCCAGCAGTGAAGGGCGGCTAGGGACTGAGCAGTTCTTC. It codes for CASSEGRLGTEQFF.

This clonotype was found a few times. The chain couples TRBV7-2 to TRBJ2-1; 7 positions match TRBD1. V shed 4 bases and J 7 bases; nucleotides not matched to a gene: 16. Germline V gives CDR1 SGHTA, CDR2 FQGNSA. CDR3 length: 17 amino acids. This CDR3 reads CASSYLLPRGGGNEQFF. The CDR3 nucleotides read TGTGCCAGCAGCTACCTTCTACCTCGAGGGGGCGGAAATGAGCAGTTCTTC.

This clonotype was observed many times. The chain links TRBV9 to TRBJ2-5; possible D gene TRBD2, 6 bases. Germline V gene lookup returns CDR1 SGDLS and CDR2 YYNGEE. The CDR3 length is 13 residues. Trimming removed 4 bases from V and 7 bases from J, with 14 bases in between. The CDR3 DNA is TGTGCCAGCAGCCCGGACTGGGGGGTGACCCAGTACTTC. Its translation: CASSPDWGVTQYF.